One and the same sample provided the 18 T cell receptor beta chains below, sequenced in a study of blood T cells in healthy people across ages. Primers used in a second PCR of roughly 6 to 11 cycles were a sample-barcoded 5' primer and a J-beta primer mix. TCRdb independently ran MiXCR on the 5' RACE reads; one entry per CDR3 protein. The sample lists 500,000 to 600,000 distinct CDR3 sequences, roughly 28% occurring once. The sample taken for sequencing was blood. Receptors were obtained from a woman in her seventies in good health.

The chain combines TRBV14 with TRBJ1-2; 9 nucleotides align to TRBD1. This CDR3 region has 17 residues. Losses at the gene ends were 4 bases for V and 3 bases for J; bases not matched to a gene: 12. In germline, CDR1 is SGHDN, CDR2 FVKESK. In nucleotides, the CDR3 is TGTGCCAGCAGCCTACTACTCGGGACAGGGTTCGACTATGGCTACACCTTC. Its protein product is CASSLLLGTGFDYGYTF.

This clonotype appeared a few times. The chain joins TRBV4-3 to TRBJ1-1; the D is unclear. The CDR3 has 14 amino acids. CDR1 is LGHNA and CDR2 is YSLEER in the germline V gene. Trimming cost V 1 base and J 3 bases, with 9 bases left between them. The CDR3 DNA follows: TGCGCCAGCAGCCAAGCGGGTTTGGACACTGAAGCTTTCTTT. It yields the protein CASSQAGLDTEAFF.

The rearrangement uses TRBV7-3 and TRBJ1-3; no firm D call. This CDR3 comprises 13 residues. The germline V gene has CDR1 SGHTA and CDR2 FQGTGA. With 5 bases removed from V and 2 bases from J, the gap between germline ends came to 7 bases. In nucleotides, the CDR3 is TGTGCCAGCAGCAATACACCTGGAAACACCATATATTTT. Translated, it gives CASSNTPGNTIYF.

This chain links TRBV12-3 or TRBV12-4 with TRBJ1-4, with D possibly being TRBD1 (6 bases). Deletions cut 6 bases from V and 14 bases from J, with 16 bases between. CDR3 length equals 12 residues. CDR3: CASSPTGLKLFF. DNA of the CDR3: TGTGCCAGCAGCCCTACAGGGTTGAAGCTGTTTTTT.

This clonotype was seen repeatedly, ten times or more. V gene TRBV7-9 combines with J gene TRBJ2-3; D not certain. The CDR3 spans 12 residues. V lost 5 bases and J 10 bases, leaving 13 bases between the germline ends. Germline CDR1 is SEHNR and CDR2 is FQNEAQ (reference sequence). The CDR3, as DNA: TGTGCCAGCAGCCTTAGTTTTCTGGCGCAGTATTTT. It yields the protein CASSLSFLAQYF.

The chain couples TRBV10-3 to TRBJ1-2, with 8 bases identical to TRBD1. The germline gives CDR1 ENHRY, CDR2 SYGVKD. V trimming: 5 bases; J trimming: 4 bases; junction bases outside the gene matches: 6. This CDR3 is built from 14 residues. The CDR3 nucleotides read TGTGCCATCAGTTCCGCACAGGGGGGCTATGGCTACACCTTC. Translated: CAISSAQGGYGYTF.

This clonotype has more than one count but fewer than ten. The genes are TRBV29-1 and TRBJ2-1; TRBD2 might be the D (5 bases). Germline V CDR1 and CDR2: SQVTM, ANQGSEA. The CDR3 is made up of 13 amino acids. Trimming stripped 7 bases from V and 4 bases from J, with 14 bases between. The CDR3 DNA reads as TGCAGCGCTGCGGAGGATCGGTACAATGAGCAGTTCTTC. Translated: CSAAEDRYNEQFF.

This clonotype showed up just a few times. The chain joins TRBV6-1 to TRBJ2-3; D is unclear. The CDR3 consists of 15 residues. The germline V and J ends were trimmed by 5 bases and 4 bases, with 16 bases remaining between them. In germline, CDR1 is MNHNS, CDR2 SASEGT. CDR3 loop: CASSRGAHYPDTQYF. CDR3 bases: TGTGCCAGCAGTCGAGGCGCGCACTACCCAGATACGCAGTATTTT.

The chain joins TRBV6-5 to TRBJ2-1; 7 nucleotides agree with TRBD2. The germline gives CDR1 MNHEY, CDR2 SVGAGI. The CDR3 is made up of 15 amino acids. V lost 2 bases, J lost 4 bases, and 5 bases stayed unmatched. This CDR3 reads CASSYGGTTYNEQFF. The CDR3 coding sequence is TGTGCCAGCAGTTACGGAGGGACTACTTACAATGAGCAGTTCTTC.

Only a few counts were recorded for this clonotype. V usage is TRBV12-5 and J usage is TRBJ2-4; 8 bases agree with TRBD1. The trim removed 7 bases at V and 7 bases at J, leaving 9 bases unmatched. The germline gives CDR1 LGHNT, CDR2 FRNRAP. The CDR3 totals 14 residues. The CDR3 reads CASALTGEDNIQYF. The DNA of the CDR3 is TGTGCTAGTGCCCTGACAGGGGAAGACAACATTCAGTACTTC.

This clonotype was observed a few times. The chain carries TRBV29-1 and TRBJ2-5; D not certain. The end of the DNA is better explained by TRBJ2-1, so the J call may be wrong. CDR1 and CDR2 (germline): SQVTM, ANQGSEA. The CDR3 totals 13 residues. The CDR3 reads CSAEGSSGNEQFF. In nucleotides, the CDR3 is TGCAGCGCCGAAGGATCGTCCGGCAATGAGCAGTTCTTC.

This clonotype was seen more than once but under ten times. The chain employs TRBV4-3 and TRBJ2-1; TRBD2 matches at 11 bases. This CDR3 is 16 amino acids long. With V trimmed by 0 bases and J by 5 bases, 3 bases remained unmatched. Per the germline V gene, CDR1 is LGHNA and CDR2 is YSLEER. This chain's CDR3 is CASSQELLAGDNEQFF. In DNA form, the CDR3 reads TGCGCCAGCAGCCAAGAATTACTAGCGGGGGACAATGAGCAGTTCTTC.

Here the CDR3 reads CASSVGQSSAGKNIQYF. DNA for the CDR3: TGTGCCAGCAGCGTAGGACAGTCCTCAGCGGGCAAAAACATTCAGTACTTC. The V and J genes are TRBV9 and TRBJ2-4, with a weak D call TRBD2 (6 bases). The CDR3 has 17 residues. Trimming cost V 0 bases and J 3 bases, with 16 bases left between them. Germline loops: CDR1 SGDLS, CDR2 YYNGEE.

This clonotype was seen a handful of times. The chain has TRBV28 and TRBJ2-3, with D possibly matching TRBD1 (6 bases). From germline, CDR1 is MDHEN and CDR2 SYDVKM. V dropped 6 bases and J dropped 2 bases, with 18 bases sitting between them. The CDR3 extends over 16 amino acids. Here the CDR3 reads CASSHPGAGHTDTQYF. The CDR3 region has the DNA TGTGCCAGCAGCCACCCAGGGGCAGGGCACACAGATACGCAGTATTTT.

The sample holds a few counts of this clonotype. The rearrangement links TRBV6-1 to TRBJ1-1; D unresolved. Per germline, CDR1 MNHNS and CDR2 SASEGT. The CDR3 extends over 17 amino acids. V lost 0 bases, J lost 1 base, and 15 bases lay in between. CDR3 loop: CASSEAGWGMRNTEAFF. The CDR3 coding sequence is TGTGCCAGCAGTGAAGCGGGGTGGGGTATGAGGAACACTGAAGCTTTCTTT.

The chain has TRBV29-1 and TRBJ2-5, with 10 bases that match TRBD2. Germline V lookup: CDR1 SQVTM, CDR2 ANQGSEA. This CDR3 region has 16 residues. The V and J ends lost 4 bases and 5 bases, in that order; junction bases with no gene match: 13. CDR3: CSVGGLAGVGWETQYF. For the CDR3, the DNA is TGCAGCGTTGGCGGGCTAGCGGGAGTAGGGTGGGAGACCCAGTACTTC.

This clonotype occurred a few times. V gene TRBV7-2 combines with J gene TRBJ2-3; perhaps TRBD1 as D (5 bases). CDR3 size: 19 residues. CDR1 is SGHTA, CDR2 FQGNSA, per germline. Trimming shortened V by 1 base and J by 0 bases, and 20 bases separated the two germline ends. CDR3 coding DNA: TGTGCCAGCAGCTTAGTGTTGGGGCTAGTTAGCACTAGCACAGATACGCAGTATTTT. It yields the protein CASSLVLGLVSTSTDTQYF.

The chain couples TRBV4-3 to TRBJ2-5, with D possibly matching TRBD2 (6 bases). The J call may be incorrect, as the DNA end agrees better with TRBJ2-7. Germline CDR1 reads LGHNA; CDR2 reads YSLEER. There are 15 residues in the CDR3. The CDR3 nucleotides are TGCGCCAGCAGCCAATCTCCTAGCGCTGCCTACGAGCAGTACTTC. This codes for CASSQSPSAAYEQYF.